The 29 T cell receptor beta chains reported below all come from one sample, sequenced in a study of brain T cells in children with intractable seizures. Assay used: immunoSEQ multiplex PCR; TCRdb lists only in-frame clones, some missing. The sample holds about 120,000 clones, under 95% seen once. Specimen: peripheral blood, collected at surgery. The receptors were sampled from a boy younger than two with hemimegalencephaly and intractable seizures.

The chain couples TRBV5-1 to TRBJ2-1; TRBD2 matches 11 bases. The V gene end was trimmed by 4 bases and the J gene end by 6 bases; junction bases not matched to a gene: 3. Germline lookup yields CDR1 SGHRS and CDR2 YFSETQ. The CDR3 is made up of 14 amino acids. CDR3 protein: CASSPLAGGNEQFF. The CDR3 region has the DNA TGCGCCAGCAGCCCCCTAGCGGGAGGCAATGAGCAGTTCTTC. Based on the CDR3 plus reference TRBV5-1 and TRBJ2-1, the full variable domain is KAGVTQTPRYLIKTRGQQVTLSCSPISGHRSVSWYQQTPGQGLQFLFEYFSETQRNKGNFPGRFSGRQFSNSRSEMNVSTLELGDSALYLCASSPLAGGNEQFFGPGTRLTVL.

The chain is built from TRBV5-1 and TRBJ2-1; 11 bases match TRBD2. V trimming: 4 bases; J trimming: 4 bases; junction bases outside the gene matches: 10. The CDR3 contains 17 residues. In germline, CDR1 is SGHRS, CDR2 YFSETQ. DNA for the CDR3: TGCGCCAGCAGCGCCTTTCCCCTAGCGGGAGGATACAATGAGCAGTTCTTC. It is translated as CASSAFPLAGGYNEQFF.

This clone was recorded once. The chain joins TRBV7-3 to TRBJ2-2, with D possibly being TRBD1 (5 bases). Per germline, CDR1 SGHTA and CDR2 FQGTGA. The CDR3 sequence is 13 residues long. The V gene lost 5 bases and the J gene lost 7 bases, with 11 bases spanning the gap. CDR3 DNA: TGTGCCAGCAGCCCCTGGGGCGGCGGGGAGCTGTTTTTT. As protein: CASSPWGGGELFF.

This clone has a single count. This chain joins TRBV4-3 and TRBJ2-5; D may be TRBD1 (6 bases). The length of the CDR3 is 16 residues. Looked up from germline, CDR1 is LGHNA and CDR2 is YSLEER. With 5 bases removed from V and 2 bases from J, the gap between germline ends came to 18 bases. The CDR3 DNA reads TGCGCCAGCAGCTACAACATCCGGGACATTCAAGAGACCCAGTACTTC. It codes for CASSYNIRDIQETQYF.

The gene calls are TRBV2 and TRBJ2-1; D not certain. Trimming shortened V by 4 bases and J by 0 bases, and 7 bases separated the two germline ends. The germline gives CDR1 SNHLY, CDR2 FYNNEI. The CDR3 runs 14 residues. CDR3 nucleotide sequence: TGTGCCAGCAGTGGGTCAGCCTCCTACAATGAGCAGTTCTTC. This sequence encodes CASSGSASYNEQFF.

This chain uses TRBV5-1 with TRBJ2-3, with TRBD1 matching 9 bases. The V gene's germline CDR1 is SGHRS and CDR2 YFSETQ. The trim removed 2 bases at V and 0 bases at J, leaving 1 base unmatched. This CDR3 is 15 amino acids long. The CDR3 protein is CASSLQGASTDTQYF. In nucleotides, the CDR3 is TGCGCCAGCAGCTTACAGGGGGCCAGCACAGATACGCAGTATTTT.

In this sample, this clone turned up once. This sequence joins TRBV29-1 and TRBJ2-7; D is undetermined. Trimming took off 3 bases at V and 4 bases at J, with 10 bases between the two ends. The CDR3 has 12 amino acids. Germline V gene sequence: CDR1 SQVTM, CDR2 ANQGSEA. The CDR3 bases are TGCAGCGTTGAGTCGACTCCATACGAGCAGTACTTC. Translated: CSVESTPYEQYF.

The CDR3 bases are TGTGCCACCAGTGAGGCACCTCGACAGGGGCGCGGGGGGGAGCTGTTTTTT. Translating it yields CATSEAPRQGRGGELFF. The V call is TRBV24-1, the J call TRBJ2-2; 8 nucleotides match TRBD1. The CDR3 spans 17 residues. Trimming removed 4 bases from V and 8 bases from J; junction bases left unmatched: 14. CDR1 KGHDR and CDR2 SFDVKD come from the germline V gene.

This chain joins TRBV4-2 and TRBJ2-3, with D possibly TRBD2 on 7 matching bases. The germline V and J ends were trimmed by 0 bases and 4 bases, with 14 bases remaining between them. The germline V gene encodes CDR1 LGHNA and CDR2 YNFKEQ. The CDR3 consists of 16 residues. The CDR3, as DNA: TGTGCCAGCAGCCAAGATAGGGGGGGCACGCCAGATACGCAGTATTTT. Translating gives CASSQDRGGTPDTQYF.

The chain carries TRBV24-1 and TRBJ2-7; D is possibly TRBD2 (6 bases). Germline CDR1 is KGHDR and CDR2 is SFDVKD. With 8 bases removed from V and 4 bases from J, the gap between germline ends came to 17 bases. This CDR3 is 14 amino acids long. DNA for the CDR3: TGTGCCACCAAATACGGACTAAGCCTTTACGAGCAGTACTTC. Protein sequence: CATKYGLSLYEQYF.

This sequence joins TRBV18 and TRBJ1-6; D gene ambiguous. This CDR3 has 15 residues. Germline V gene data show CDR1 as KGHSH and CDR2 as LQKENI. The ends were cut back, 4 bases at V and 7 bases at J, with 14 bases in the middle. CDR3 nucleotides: TGTGCCAGCTCACGGCCGGGCGCGGGGAATTCACCCCTCCACTTT. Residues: CASSRPGAGNSPLHF.

The CDR3 region is CASTEGLASGELFF. CDR3 bases: TGTGCCAGCACTGAAGGACTAGCGAGCGGGGAGCTGTTTTTT. This rearrangement joins TRBV5-4 to TRBJ2-2, with 9 bases matching TRBD2. The CDR3 is made up of 14 amino acids. Germline V lookup: CDR1 SGHNT, CDR2 YYREEE (reference sequence). Losses at the gene ends were 6 bases for V and 7 bases for J; bases not matched to a gene: 7.

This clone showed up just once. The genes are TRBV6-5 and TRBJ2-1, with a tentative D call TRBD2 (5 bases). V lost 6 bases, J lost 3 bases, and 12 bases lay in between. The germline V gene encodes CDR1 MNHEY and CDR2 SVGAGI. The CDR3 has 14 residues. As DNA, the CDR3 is TGTGCCAGCAGCGGACCCCGGGACTACAATGAGCAGTTCTTC. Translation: CASSGPRDYNEQFF.

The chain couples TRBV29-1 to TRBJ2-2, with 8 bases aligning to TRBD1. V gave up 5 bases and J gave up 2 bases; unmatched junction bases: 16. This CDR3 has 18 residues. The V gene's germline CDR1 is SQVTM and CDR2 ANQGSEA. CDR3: CSVLRFIGGQANTGELFF. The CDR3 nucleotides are TGCAGCGTTCTTCGGTTCATAGGGGGACAGGCTAACACCGGGGAGCTGTTTTTT.

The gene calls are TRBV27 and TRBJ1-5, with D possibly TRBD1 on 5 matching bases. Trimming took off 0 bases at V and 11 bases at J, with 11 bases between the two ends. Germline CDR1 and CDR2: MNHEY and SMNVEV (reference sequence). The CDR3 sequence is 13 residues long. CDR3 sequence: CASSLSGSRAQHF. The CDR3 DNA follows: TGTGCCAGCAGTTTATCTGGGTCCAGGGCCCAGCATTTT.

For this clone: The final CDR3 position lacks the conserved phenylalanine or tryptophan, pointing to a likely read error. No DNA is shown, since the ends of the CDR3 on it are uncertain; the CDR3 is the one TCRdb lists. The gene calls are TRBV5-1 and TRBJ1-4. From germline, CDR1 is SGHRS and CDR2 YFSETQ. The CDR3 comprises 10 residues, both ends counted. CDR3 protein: CASSLAQGRE.

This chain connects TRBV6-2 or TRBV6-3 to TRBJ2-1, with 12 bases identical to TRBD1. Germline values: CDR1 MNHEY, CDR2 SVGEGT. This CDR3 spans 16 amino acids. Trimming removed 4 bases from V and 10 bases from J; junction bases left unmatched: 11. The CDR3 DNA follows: TGTGCCAGCAGTTCCCAACGGGACAGGGGGCGGGCCGAGCAGTTCTTC. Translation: CASSSQRDRGRAEQFF.

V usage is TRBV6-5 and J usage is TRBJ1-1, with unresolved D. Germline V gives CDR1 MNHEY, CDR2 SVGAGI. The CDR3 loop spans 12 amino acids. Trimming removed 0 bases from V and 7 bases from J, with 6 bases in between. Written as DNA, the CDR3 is TGTGCCAGCAGTTACTCTCCGGGTGAAGCTTTCTTT. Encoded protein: CASSYSPGEAFF.

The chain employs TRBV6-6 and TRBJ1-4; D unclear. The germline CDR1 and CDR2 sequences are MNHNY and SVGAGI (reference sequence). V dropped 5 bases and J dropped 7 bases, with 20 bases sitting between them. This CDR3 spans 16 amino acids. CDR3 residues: CASSPSPGLLGEKLFF. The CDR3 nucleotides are TGTGCCAGCAGTCCATCCCCCGGACTCTTGGGTGAAAAACTGTTTTTT.

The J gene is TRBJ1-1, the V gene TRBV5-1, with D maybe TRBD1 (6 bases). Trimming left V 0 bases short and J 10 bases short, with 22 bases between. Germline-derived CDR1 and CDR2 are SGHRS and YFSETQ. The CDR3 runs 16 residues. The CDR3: CASSLGSRGFLGGAFF. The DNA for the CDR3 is TGCGCCAGCAGCTTGGGCTCTAGGGGCTTCCTAGGGGGAGCTTTCTTT.

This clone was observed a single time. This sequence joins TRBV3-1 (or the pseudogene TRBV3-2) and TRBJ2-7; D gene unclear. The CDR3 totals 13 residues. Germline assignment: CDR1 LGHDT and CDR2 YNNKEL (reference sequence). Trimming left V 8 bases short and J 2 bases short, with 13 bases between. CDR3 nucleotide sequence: TGTGCCAGCCCCGGCGATAGCCCCTACGAGCAGTACTTC. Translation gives CASPGDSPYEQYF.

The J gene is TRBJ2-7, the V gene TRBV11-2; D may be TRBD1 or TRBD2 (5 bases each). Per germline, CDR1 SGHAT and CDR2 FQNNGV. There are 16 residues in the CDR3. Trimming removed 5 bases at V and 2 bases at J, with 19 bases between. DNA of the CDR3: TGTGCCAGCAGCCCCCGTGAAGGGACGGCAACCTACGAGCAGTACTTC. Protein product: CASSPREGTATYEQYF.

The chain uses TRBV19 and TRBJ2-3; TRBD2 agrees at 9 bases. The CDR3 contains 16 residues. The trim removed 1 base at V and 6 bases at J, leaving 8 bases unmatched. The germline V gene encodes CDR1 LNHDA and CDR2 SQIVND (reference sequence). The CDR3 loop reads CASSIGTSVKGDTQYF. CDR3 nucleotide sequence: TGTGCCAGTAGTATAGGGACTAGCGTTAAGGGGGATACGCAGTATTTT.

This CDR3 is CASSSRGYDQPQHF. CDR3 nucleotide sequence: TGTGCCAGCAGCTCAAGAGGGTATGATCAGCCCCAGCATTTT. The rearrangement links TRBV7-9 to TRBJ1-5; D not resolved. V was cut by 4 bases and J by 5 bases, with 12 bases left in between. Germline V gives CDR1 SEHNR, CDR2 FQNEAQ (reference sequence). CDR3 length: 14 residues.

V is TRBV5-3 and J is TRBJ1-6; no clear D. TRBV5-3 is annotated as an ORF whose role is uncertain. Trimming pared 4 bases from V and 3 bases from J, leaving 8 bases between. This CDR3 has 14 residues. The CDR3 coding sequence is TGTGCCAGAAGCCAGGACGGCTATAATTCACCCCTCCACTTT. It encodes CARSQDGYNSPLHF.

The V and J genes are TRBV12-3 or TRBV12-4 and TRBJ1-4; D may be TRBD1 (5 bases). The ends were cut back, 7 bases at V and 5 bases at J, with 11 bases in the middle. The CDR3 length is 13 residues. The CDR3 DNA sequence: TGTGCCAGCAACTCTGGGGGAAATGAAAAACTGTTTTTT. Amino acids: CASNSGGNEKLFF.

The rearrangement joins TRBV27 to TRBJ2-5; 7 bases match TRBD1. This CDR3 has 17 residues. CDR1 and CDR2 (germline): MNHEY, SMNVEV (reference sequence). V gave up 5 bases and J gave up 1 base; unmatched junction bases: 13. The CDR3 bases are TGTGCCAGCAGTCCCCGGACAGGCGACTTCCCCCAAGAGACCCAGTACTTC. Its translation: CASSPRTGDFPQETQYF.

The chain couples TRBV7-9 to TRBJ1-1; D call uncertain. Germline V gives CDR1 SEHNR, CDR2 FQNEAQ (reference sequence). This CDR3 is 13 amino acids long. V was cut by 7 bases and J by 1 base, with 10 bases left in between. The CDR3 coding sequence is TGTGCCAGCATCGGAGGCCAGAACACTGAAGCTTTCTTT. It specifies CASIGGQNTEAFF.

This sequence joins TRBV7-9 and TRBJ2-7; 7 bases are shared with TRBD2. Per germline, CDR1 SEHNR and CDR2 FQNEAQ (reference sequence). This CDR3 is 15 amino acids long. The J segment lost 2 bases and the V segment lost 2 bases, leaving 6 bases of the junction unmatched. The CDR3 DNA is TGTGCCAGCAGCTTAAAGGCGGGAGCTCCCTACGAGCAGTACTTC. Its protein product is CASSLKAGAPYEQYF.